Listed below are T cell receptor beta chains from one sample, sequenced in a study of PD-1 blockade in classical Hodgkin lymphoma. Method: immunoSEQ multiplex PCR; TCRdb's copy keeps in-frame clones and lacks some. The table includes 25,000 or so clones, 60% to 85% detected once. The sample in question was CD4+ T cells from blood, obtained at baseline. The receptors come from a human donor with classical Hodgkin lymphoma. CDR3s include the opening cysteine and the closing phenylalanine or tryptophan. A D gene is named only where the DNA matches it firmly. Rows give clone size only sometimes, using once, few, many, or a class for an expanded clone.

j_call clone_size d_call v_call cdr3_aa cdr3_nt
TRBJ2-1 once NA TRBV20-1 CSANINNEQFF TGCAGTGCTAACATTAACAATGAGCAGTTCTTC
TRBJ2-1 NA NA TRBV12-5 CASGWWTYNEQFF TGTGCTAGTGGTTGGTGGACCTACAATGAGCAGTTCTTC
TRBJ2-1 NA NA TRBV27 CASSLGGSSYNEQFF TGTGCCAGCAGTTTAGGGGGTTCTTCCTACAATGAGCAGTTCTTC
TRBJ1-2 few NA TRBV7-9 CASSLGRSGTLYGYTF TGTGCCAGCAGCTTAGGGCGGAGTGGGACACTTTATGGCTACACCTTC
TRBJ2-7 few NA TRBV11-3 CASSSQVPPYEQYF TGTGCCAGCAGCTCGCAGGTTCCCCCCTACGAGCAGTACTTC
TRBJ2-1 NA TRBD1 TRBV28 CASSLAGQVSGEQFF TGTGCCAGCAGTTTGGCAGGACAGGTATCCGGTGAGCAGTTCTTC
TRBJ1-1 NA TRBD1 TRBV28 CASRGAGQGEDKAFF TGTGCCAGCAGGGGAGCCGGACAGGGCGAGGATAAAGCTTTCTTT
TRBJ1-2 NA NA TRBV11-2 CASSRDRSGGYTF TGTGCCAGCAGCAGAGACAGATCAGGGGGCTACACCTTC
TRBJ2-1 few NA TRBV18 CASSPPRGSYNEQFF TGTGCCAGCTCACCACCTAGAGGTTCCTACAATGAGCAGTTCTTC
TRBJ2-7 NA NA TRBV6-6 CASSYVGNEQYF TGTGCCAGCAGTTACGTCGGCAACGAGCAGTACTTC
TRBJ1-2 few NA TRBV2 CASSERGYGYTF TGTGCCAGCAGTGAAAGGGGTTATGGCTACACCTTC
TRBJ2-7 NA NA TRBV6-1 CASGMTASSYEQYF TGTGCCAGCGGTATGACAGCGAGCTCCTACGAGCAGTACTTC
TRBJ2-1 once TRBD1 TRBV5-4 CASSGRGQGINEQFF TGTGCCAGCAGCGGCCGTGGACAGGGGATCAATGAGCAGTTCTTC
TRBJ1-2 NA NA TRBV28 CASLSSFGRVRYTF TGTGCCAGCCTGTCCTCCTTCGGACGGGTTCGCTACACCTTC
TRBJ2-1 NA TRBD2 TRBV20-1 CSARDLGGEFF TGCAGTGCTAGAGATCTGGGGGGGGAGTTCTTC
TRBJ2-2 NA NA TRBV28 CASSGQTGTGELFF TGTGCCAGCAGTGGTCAAACTGGGACCGGGGAGCTGTTTTTT
TRBJ2-3 NA NA TRBV9 CASSRYGGANTQYF TGTGCCAGCAGCCGCTATGGGGGGGCAAATACGCAGTATTTT
TRBJ1-2 NA TRBD1 TRBV6-4 CASSTSPQTGRYGYTF TGTGCCAGCAGTACATCGCCCCAGACAGGGCGCTATGGCTACACCTTC
TRBJ1-5 few TRBD1 TRBV18 CASSPPLGQGDQPQHF TGTGCCAGCTCACCACCCCTCGGGCAGGGGGATCAGCCCCAGCATTTT
TRBJ2-3 NA TRBD2 TRBV7-2 CASRRLAGGLDTQYF TGTGCCAGCAGACGACTAGCGGGGGGGCTGGATACGCAGTATTTT
TRBJ2-7 NA NA TRBV20-1 CSAWTVYEQYF TGCAGTGCTTGGACAGTCTACGAGCAGTACTTC
TRBJ2-3 NA TRBD1 TRBV4-3 CASSHGRVWAGGTDTQYF TGCGCCAGCAGCCACGGAAGGGTGTGGGCAGGGGGAACAGATACGCAGTATTTT
TRBJ2-3 NA TRBD1 TRBV19 CASSSDRGLQDTQYF TGTGCCAGTAGTTCCGACAGGGGGCTTCAAGATACGCAGTATTTT
TRBJ2-5 NA NA TRBV4-2 CASSQEMGSPETQYF TGTGCCAGCAGCCAAGAGATGGGGTCCCCAGAGACCCAGTACTTC
TRBJ2-2 NA NA TRBV11-3 CASARQRDTGELFF TGTGCCAGCGCAAGGCAAAGGGACACCGGGGAGCTGTTTTTT
TRBJ1-5 NA NA TRBV9 CASSVAGLNQPQHF TGTGCCAGCAGCGTGGCTGGGTTGAACCAGCCCCAGCATTTT
TRBJ2-7 NA NA TRBV6-1 CASTKDGYEQYF TGTGCCAGCACCAAAGACGGTTACGAGCAGTACTTC
TRBJ1-6 NA TRBD1 TRBV25-1 CASSERTGYNSPLHF TGTGCCAGCAGTGAGAGGACAGGGTATAATTCACCCCTCCACTTT
TRBJ1-1 NA NA TRBV5-6 CASSTGGYSGTEAFF TGTGCCAGCAGCACGGGTGGGTACTCGGGCACTGAAGCTTTCTTT
TRBJ1-1 NA TRBD1 TRBV27 CASPRRDRGTEAFF TGTGCCAGCCCCCGCCGGGACAGGGGTACTGAAGCTTTCTTT
TRBJ1-2 NA NA TRBV9 CASSDQGYGYTF TGTGCCAGCAGCGACCAGGGGTATGGCTACACCTTC
TRBJ1-3 NA NA TRBV5-6 CASSIRSSGNTIYF TGTGCCAGCAGCATTCGTAGTTCTGGAAACACCATATATTTT
TRBJ2-7 NA NA TRBV30 CAWSPGGGTYEQYF TGTGCCTGGAGCCCCGGAGGGGGGACCTACGAGCAGTACTTC
TRBJ2-3 NA NA TRBV2 CASTGTFFTDTQYF TGTGCCAGCACCGGGACTTTCTTCACAGATACGCAGTATTTT
TRBJ2-3 once NA TRBV6-5 CASRPGGTDTQYF TGTGCCAGCAGGCCAGGGGGCACAGATACGCAGTATTTT
TRBJ1-5 few NA TRBV30 CAWSGRQQPQHF TGTGCCTGGAGTGGCCGGCAACAGCCCCAGCATTTT